The next 30 T cell receptor beta chains were all read from a single sample in a study of T cells in Graves' hyperthyroidism and ophthalmopathy. Researchers amplified the TCR beta CDR3 regions from RNA transcripts. The TCR CDR3 was amplified in a first-round RT-PCR using the HTBI primer set. TCRdb independently ran MiXCR on the multiplex PCR reads; one entry per CDR3 protein. Here the sample spans 450,000 to 650,000 distinct CDR3 sequences, 20% to 25% being singletons. The specimen sequenced was blood. The receptor source for this set is a man aged 18 to 30 with Graves' hyperthyroidism.

The chain recombines TRBV12-3 or TRBV12-4 with TRBJ2-7, with 7 bases that match TRBD1. V dropped 5 bases and J dropped 9; count of bases not matched to a gene: 10. The CDR3 runs to 13 residues. The CDR3 reads CASSLTQGLGQYF. For the CDR3, the DNA is TGTGCCAGCAGTCTCACACAGGGGTTGGGGCAGTACTTC.

Comments on this clonotype: Because it lacks the conserved phenylalanine or tryptophan at the end, this CDR3 is likely a read error. CDR3 nucleotide sequence: TGTGCCAGCAGATTAGGGCAGCCCTATGGCTACACCTGC. Translation: CASRLGQPYGYTC. The chain links TRBV12-3 or TRBV12-4 to TRBJ1-2; D is ambiguous. This CDR3 has 13 residues.

J is TRBJ2-7 and V is TRBV4-1; weak D call: TRBD1 (6 bases). Per the germline V gene, CDR1 is MGHRA and CDR2 is YSYEKL. CDR3 length: 14 residues. V was shortened by 4 bases and J by 4 bases, with 14 bases between the two germline ends. CDR3 DNA: TGCGCCAGCAGCCTCAACGTACAGGGATACGAGCAGTACTTC. The encoded protein is CASSLNVQGYEQYF.

This clonotype appeared a single time. The chain combines TRBV10-3 with TRBJ2-7; perhaps TRBD2 as D (5 bases). This CDR3 contains 14 residues. Germline CDR1 is ENHRY and CDR2 is SYGVKD. V gave up 3 bases and J gave up 0 bases, with 9 bases separating them. CDR3 loop: CAISDRGLSYEQYF. CDR3 nucleotides: TGTGCCATCAGTGACAGAGGACTCTCCTACGAGCAGTACTTC.

The rearrangement links TRBV9 to TRBJ2-7; no reliable D call. The length of the CDR3 is 15 residues. CDR1 and CDR2 (germline): SGDLS, YYNGEE. The V end lost 0 bases, the J end lost 0 bases, and 10 bases lay between the germline ends. The CDR3 protein is CASSVGGSHSYEQYF. The CDR3 coding sequence is TGTGCCAGCAGCGTAGGGGGATCGCACTCCTACGAGCAGTACTTC.

In its sample, this clonotype was seen many times. The gene calls are TRBV12-3 or TRBV12-4 and TRBJ1-3; 7 bases are a match to TRBD1. Trimming at V came to 7 bases and at J to 2 bases, leaving 8 bases not matched to a gene. This CDR3 region has 15 residues. CDR3 in DNA: TGTGCCAGCACCCCGACAGGGCTAGCTGGAAACACCATATATTTT. Translating it yields CASTPTGLAGNTIYF.

This clonotype was observed many times. The rearrangement uses TRBV12-3 or TRBV12-4 and TRBJ2-7; TRBD1 aligns across 11 bases. This CDR3 comprises 15 residues. V lost 4 bases to trimming and J lost 3 bases; unmatched junction nucleotides: 5. In DNA form, the CDR3 reads TGTGCCAGCAGTTGGGGGGGGACAGGGGGCTACGAGCAGTACTTC. Its protein is CASSWGGTGGYEQYF.

This clonotype was found many times. This sequence joins TRBV20-1 and TRBJ2-3; TRBD2 agrees at 8 bases. Germline CDR1 and CDR2: DFQATT and SNEGSKA (reference sequence). After removal of 6 bases from V and 5 bases from J, the junction contained 16 bases not matched to a gene. The CDR3 runs 16 residues. CDR3 DNA: TGCAGTGCGCTGCCCTTGATCGCGGGGGGTAAAGATACGCAGTATTTT. Encoded protein: CSALPLIAGGKDTQYF.

Note on this clonotype: A clone one base away is much larger, so this may be a read error. The chain combines TRBV12-3 or TRBV12-4 with TRBJ1-5; the match to TRBD1 covers 7 bases. Losses at the gene ends were 6 bases for V and 5 bases for J; bases not matched to a gene: 7. The CDR3 contains 14 residues. The CDR3 DNA sequence: TGTGCCAGCAGGGAGACAGGGAGCCATCAGCCCCAGCATTTT. Translation gives CASRETGSHQPQHF.

The chain joins TRBV7-9 to TRBJ1-1; the D is unclear. The CDR3 covers 14 residues. Germline CDR1 and CDR2: SEHNR and FQNEAQ (reference sequence). The V and J ends lost 5 bases and 1 base respectively, with 11 bases between them. The CDR3 DNA is TGTGCCAGCAGCCCGGAGGCAGCGAACACTGAAGCTTTCTTT. Translating gives CASSPEAANTEAFF.

In its sample, this clonotype was seen a few times. This chain uses TRBV18 with TRBJ1-2, with 8 bases identical to TRBD1. The germline gives CDR1 KGHSH, CDR2 LQKENI. V lost 5 bases to trimming and J lost 5 bases; unmatched junction nucleotides: 4. There are 13 residues in the CDR3. The CDR3 nucleotides read TGTGCCAGCTCAACAGGGGGACCTTATGGCTACACCTTC. Its protein is CASSTGGPYGYTF.

The table lists this clonotype with many counts. V and J are TRBV6-1 and TRBJ2-7, with no clear D. The CDR3 runs 12 residues. The V gene lost 4 bases and the J gene lost 6 bases, with 10 bases spanning the gap. Per the germline V gene, CDR1 is MNHNS and CDR2 is SASEGT. The DNA for the CDR3 is TGTGCCAGCAGTGGATGGGTGCGCGAGCAGTACTTC. Its translation is CASSGWVREQYF.

This clonotype was recorded many times. CDR3 nucleotide sequence: TGTGCCAGCAGTGACAGGGCCACTGAAGCTTTCTTT. Translation gives CASSDRATEAFF. The chain couples TRBV6-1 to TRBJ1-1; possibly TRBD1 for D (5 bases). The V end lost 3 bases, the J end lost 4 bases, and 6 bases lay between the germline ends. Per the germline V gene, CDR1 is MNHNS and CDR2 is SASEGT. The CDR3 extends over 12 amino acids.

This clonotype has a count of ten or more. This chain connects TRBV6-2 or TRBV6-3 to TRBJ1-3; no clear D gene. Germline lookup yields CDR1 MNHEY and CDR2 SVGEGT. This CDR3 is built from 18 residues. Trimming pared 1 base from V and 2 bases from J, leaving 18 bases between. CDR3 in amino acids: CASSYFPPTYLTGNTIYF. CDR3 nucleotide sequence: TGTGCCAGCAGTTACTTCCCCCCGACGTATCTCACTGGAAACACCATATATTTT.

The V call is TRBV12-3 or TRBV12-4, the J call TRBJ2-4, with a weak D call TRBD1 (6 bases). CDR3 length equals 15 residues. The ends were cut back, 7 bases at V and 2 bases at J, with 15 bases in the middle. The chain's CDR3 is CASKLQGESKNIQYF. The CDR3 DNA sequence: TGTGCCAGCAAACTACAGGGAGAGTCCAAAAACATTCAGTACTTC.

The sample holds many counts of this clonotype. This chain connects TRBV20-1 to TRBJ2-5; TRBD2 matches at 7 bases. The trim removed 7 bases at V and 2 bases at J, leaving 7 bases unmatched. The CDR3 loop spans 13 amino acids. Germline V gene sequence: CDR1 DFQATT, CDR2 SNEGSKA (reference sequence). The CDR3 region is CSGGRGGQETQYF. For the CDR3, the DNA is TGCAGTGGAGGGAGGGGCGGGCAAGAGACCCAGTACTTC.

This clonotype was observed at least ten times. This rearrangement joins TRBV5-4 to TRBJ2-5; 11 bases map to TRBD1. Trimming removed 3 bases from V and 2 bases from J; junction bases left unmatched: 6. The germline V gene encodes CDR1 SGHNT and CDR2 YYREEE (reference sequence). This CDR3 has 16 amino acids. The CDR3 region is CASSSSWDRGQETQYF. The CDR3, as DNA: TGTGCCAGCAGCTCGTCTTGGGACAGGGGGCAAGAGACCCAGTACTTC. Full variable domain (outside the CDR3, taken from reference TRBV5-4 and TRBJ2-5): ETGVTQSPTHLIKTRGQQVTLRCSSQSGHNTVSWYQQALGQGPQFIFQYYREEENGRGNFPPRFSGLQFPNYSSELNVNALELDDSALYLCASSSSWDRGQETQYFGPGTRLLVL.

This clonotype was counted ten times or more. This chain joins TRBV24-1 and TRBJ1-2; tentatively, D is TRBD1 (5 bases). The CDR3 covers 14 residues. Trimming removed 1 base from V and 2 bases from J, with 7 bases in between. The germline V gene encodes CDR1 KGHDR and CDR2 SFDVKD. CDR3 nucleotide sequence: TGTGCCACCAGTGATTTAGGGACGAACTATGGCTACACCTTC. It translates to CATSDLGTNYGYTF.

This clonotype was counted at least ten times. The J gene is TRBJ2-7, the V gene TRBV4-1; D may be TRBD1 (6 bases). Trimming cost V 0 bases and J 1 base, with 10 bases left between them. Germline loops: CDR1 MGHRA, CDR2 YSYEKL. The CDR3 covers 15 residues. The CDR3: CASSQDFDRSYEQYF. CDR3 DNA sequence: TGCGCCAGCAGCCAAGACTTCGACAGGTCCTACGAGCAGTACTTC.

V and J are TRBV6-1 and TRBJ2-7, with D perhaps being TRBD1 or TRBD2 (5 bases each). CDR1 MNHNS and CDR2 SASEGT come from the germline V gene. V dropped 8 bases and J dropped 2 bases, with 10 bases sitting between them. The CDR3 is made up of 12 amino acids. The CDR3 loop reads CASARETYEQYF. CDR3 coding DNA: TGTGCCAGCGCCAGGGAGACCTACGAGCAGTACTTC.

The table lists this clonotype with a few counts. The genes are TRBV5-1 and TRBJ2-5, with D perhaps TRBD2 (5 bases). Per the germline V gene, CDR1 is SGHRS and CDR2 is YFSETQ. Trimming left V 3 bases short and J 5 bases short, with 11 bases between. The CDR3 consists of 13 residues. The CDR3 nucleotides are TGCGCCAGCAGCTCCGGGGTGCTCGAGACCCAGTACTTC. It specifies CASSSGVLETQYF.

This clonotype was detected many times. The chain recombines TRBV12-3 or TRBV12-4 with TRBJ1-2; tentatively, D is TRBD1 (5 bases). CDR3 length equals 14 residues. The V and J ends lost 2 bases and 8 bases respectively, with 15 bases between them. CDR3 bases: TGTGCCAGCAGTTTAAGGAGGGGCCTGGGAGGCTACACCTTC. Protein sequence: CASSLRRGLGGYTF.

The chain combines TRBV20-1 with TRBJ2-2, with 9 bases lining up with TRBD2. Trimming removed 6 bases from V and 0 bases from J; junction bases left unmatched: 5. CDR1 and CDR2 from the germline V gene are DFQATT and SNEGSKA (reference sequence). This CDR3 spans 15 amino acids. The CDR3 DNA follows: TGCAGTGCCCCACTAGCGGGCCCGAACACCGGGGAGCTGTTTTTT. It specifies CSAPLAGPNTGELFF.

V usage is TRBV29-1 and J usage is TRBJ2-7; D possibly corresponds to TRBD1 (6 bases). The CDR3 totals 13 residues. The V end was cut by 5 bases, the J end by 0 bases, with 11 bases between. Germline values: CDR1 SQVTM, CDR2 ANQGSEA. This chain's CDR3 is CSVFGQPSYEQYF. DNA of the CDR3: TGCAGCGTTTTCGGACAGCCCTCCTACGAGCAGTACTTC.

This clonotype was observed many times. The chain recombines TRBV15 with TRBJ1-6; D gene uncertain. The CDR3 consists of 13 residues. The V gene lost 0 bases and the J gene lost 7 bases, with 4 bases spanning the gap. Germline V CDR1 and CDR2: LNHNV, YYDKDF (reference sequence). Written as DNA, the CDR3 is TGTGCCACCAGCAGAGATCGGAATTCACCCCTCCACTTT. Translated, it gives CATSRDRNSPLHF.

This clonotype was observed at least ten times. CDR3 in amino acids: CASSWGPEETQYF. The CDR3 region has the DNA TGTGCCAGCAGTTGGGGCCCAGAGGAGACCCAGTACTTC. The J gene is TRBJ2-5, the V gene TRBV13; TRBD1 is a possible D gene (5 bases). This CDR3 comprises 13 residues. V lost 6 bases and J lost 5, with 13 bases in between. Germline V gene lookup returns CDR1 PRHDT and CDR2 FYEKMQ (reference sequence).

The V gene is TRBV6-5, the J gene TRBJ1-2; no clear D. This CDR3 has 15 amino acids. Trimming cost V 5 bases and J 3 bases, with 16 bases left between them. Germline lookup yields CDR1 MNHEY and CDR2 SVGAGI. CDR3 sequence (DNA): TGTGCCAGCAGTCACCTATACACGGCGGACTATGGCTACACCTTC. This encodes CASSHLYTADYGYTF.

This clonotype came up many times. V gene TRBV5-1 combines with J gene TRBJ1-1; D unresolved. The CDR3 is 15 residues long. Germline CDR1 is SGHRS and CDR2 is YFSETQ. The V end lost 0 bases, the J end lost 1 base, and 10 bases lay between the germline ends. The DNA of the CDR3 is TGCGCCAGCAGCTTGGCCTTCCTCTCGAACACTGAAGCTTTCTTT. Residues: CASSLAFLSNTEAFF.

This clonotype was recorded many times. The chain carries TRBV12-3 or TRBV12-4 and TRBJ1-2, with D possibly TRBD1 on 6 matching bases. The CDR3 contains 14 residues. Trimming shortened V by 5 bases and J by 4 bases, and 14 bases separated the two germline ends. CDR3 region: CASSLGGHLYGYTF. For the CDR3, the DNA is TGTGCCAGCAGTCTGGGGGGGCACCTCTATGGCTACACCTTC.

This clonotype was seen at least ten times. This chain connects TRBV20-1 to TRBJ2-7, with 8 bases fitting TRBD2. Trimming removed 0 bases from V and 7 bases from J; junction bases left unmatched: 8. This CDR3 contains 14 residues. CDR1 DFQATT and CDR2 SNEGSKA come from the germline V gene (reference sequence). CDR3 loop: CSARDQGAGVEQYF. CDR3 in DNA: TGCAGTGCTAGAGATCAAGGAGCGGGGGTGGAGCAGTACTTC.